Listed below are T cell receptor beta chains from one sample, sequenced in a study of tumor-infiltrating lymphocytes in primary liver carcinoma. TCRdb analysed the multiplex PCR reads with MiXCR anew, one entry per CDR3 protein. Here the sample spans 90,000 to 150,000 distinct CDR3 sequences, around two thirds being singletons. Material for sequencing was tumor-adjacent normal liver tissue. The receptors here all came from a woman aged 55-75 years with primary liver carcinoma and hepatitis B virus infection. CDR3s include the opening cysteine and the closing phenylalanine or tryptophan. A D gene is named only where the DNA matches it firmly. Some rows mark clone size as missing; the rest say once, few, many or name a class of expanded clone.

>.|TRBJ2-1|TRBV6-5|few
CASSPGQPTYDEQFF
TGTGCCAGCAGTCCCGGACAGCCGACTTACGATGAGCAGTTCTTC
>.|TRBJ1-2|TRBV10-2|many
CASSELDGGGYGYTF
TGCGCCAGCAGTGAGTTGGACGGGGGGGGCTATGGCTACACCTTC
>.|TRBJ2-1|TRBV24-1|.
CATSDAPVGALAFNEQFF
TGTGCCACCAGTGATGCCCCAGTGGGGGCACTAGCATTTAATGAGCAGTTCTTC
>.|TRBJ2-1|TRBV14|once
CASSQIWSSPPYNEQFF
TGTGCCAGCAGCCAAATATGGAGCTCCCCCCCGTACAATGAGCAGTTCTTC
>TRBD1|TRBJ1-1|TRBV5-4|.
CASSFDRGQKDAEAFF
TGTGCCAGCAGCTTCGATAGGGGGCAAAAGGATGCTGAAGCTTTCTTT
>.|TRBJ2-2|TRBV11-3|.
CASSYESNTGELFF
TGTGCCAGCAGCTACGAGAGCAACACCGGGGAGCTGTTTTTT
>.|TRBJ1-2|TRBV6-2/TRBV6-3|many
CASSNPPGRGYGYTF
TGTGCCAGCAGCAATCCCCCAGGGCGAGGATATGGCTACACCTTC
>.|TRBJ1-4|TRBV11-2|medium-sized
CASSFSGEKLFF
TGTGCCAGCAGCTTCTCCGGAGAAAAACTGTTTTTT
>.|TRBJ2-5|TRBV29-1|many
CSVEDPWDQGKTQYF
TGCAGCGTTGAAGATCCTTGGGATCAGGGAAAGACCCAGTACTTC
>TRBD2|TRBJ2-7|TRBV10-2|many
CASREAGVYEQYF
TGCGCCAGCAGAGAAGCGGGGGTCTACGAGCAGTACTTC
>TRBD2|TRBJ2-1|TRBV7-9|once
CANSPGLAAYNEQFF
TGTGCCAACAGCCCGGGACTAGCGGCCTACAATGAGCAGTTCTTC
>.|TRBJ1-5|TRBV12-3/TRBV12-4|.
CASTGVCSNQPQHF
TGTGCCAGCACGGGCGTTTGTAGCAATCAGCCCCAGCATTTT
>TRBD1|TRBJ1-5|TRBV2|.
CASRVDEGANQPQHF
TGTGCCAGCAGGGTCGATGAGGGGGCTAATCAGCCCCAGCATTTT
>.|TRBJ2-1|TRBV6-5|.
CASSYTQGQGSTNEQFF
TGTGCCAGCAGTTACACGCAGGGGCAGGGGAGTACGAATGAGCAGTTCTTC